The next 26 T cell receptor beta chains were all read from a single sample in a study of T cells after yellow fever vaccination. TCRdb called the 5' RACE reads again in MiXCR, with one record for every CDR3 protein. The profile shows 450,000 to 550,000 distinct CDR3 sequences, 15% to 20% of them singletons. The input for sequencing was PBMCs, taken 15 days after the yellow fever booster vaccination. The receptor set was obtained from a man aged 25 to 40 who received the YFV17D yellow fever vaccine.

The table lists this clonotype with a few counts. The rearrangement joins TRBV7-8 to TRBJ2-3; D possibly corresponds to TRBD1 (7 bases). Germline values: CDR1 SGHVS, CDR2 FQNEAQ. V lost 8 bases and J lost 2, with 14 bases in between. CDR3 length equals 14 residues. CDR3 bases: TGTGCCAGCGGGCGGGGACAGCACACAGATACGCAGTATTTT. Translation gives CASGRGQHTDTQYF.

This clonotype was recorded at least ten times. The genes are TRBV10-1 and TRBJ2-2; maybe TRBD2 (6 bases). The CDR3 is made up of 16 amino acids. V was shortened by 3 bases and J by 0 bases, with 11 bases between the two germline ends. Per germline, CDR1 WNHNN and CDR2 SYGVQD (reference sequence). DNA for the CDR3: TGCGCCAGCAGTGATTCCCGGGACTCGAACACCGGGGAGCTGTTTTTT. Translating gives CASSDSRDSNTGELFF.

The gene calls are TRBV7-8 and TRBJ2-3, with unresolved D. Trimming stripped 1 base from V and 5 bases from J, with 10 bases between. Germline V gene sequence: CDR1 SGHVS, CDR2 FQNEAQ. There are 14 residues in the CDR3. The DNA for the CDR3 is TGTGCCAGCAGCTTAGGGCCCTACCAAGATACGCAGTATTTT. Protein: CASSLGPYQDTQYF.

This clonotype was detected ten times or more. This chain uses TRBV7-2 with TRBJ2-1, with TRBD2 as a possible D gene (5 bases). V lost 11 bases, J lost 8 bases, and 16 bases lay in between. This CDR3 spans 12 amino acids. In germline, CDR1 is SGHTA, CDR2 FQGNSA. In nucleotides, the CDR3 is TGTGCCGGAGGAAGTGGGAGTGATGAGCAGTTCTTC. Its translation is CAGGSGSDEQFF.

The sample holds a few counts of this clonotype. V is TRBV7-2 and J is TRBJ2-1; 7 nucleotides match TRBD1. Germline-derived CDR1 and CDR2 are SGHTA and FQGNSA. With 5 bases clipped from V and 9 bases from J, the junction kept 13 bases outside the gene matches. The length of the CDR3 is 15 residues. Written as DNA, the CDR3 is TGTGCCAGCAGCGGACGGGACAGCCGTTCTGGTGAGCAGTTCTTC. It specifies CASSGRDSRSGEQFF.

The chain joins TRBV7-2 to TRBJ2-7; 11 nucleotides align to TRBD2. This CDR3 comprises 14 residues. V dropped 3 bases and J dropped 7; count of bases not matched to a gene: 5. The germline CDR1 and CDR2 sequences are SGHTA and FQGNSA. DNA for the CDR3: TGTGCCAGCAGCTTGACTAGCGGGGCCTGGGAGCAGTACTTC. This encodes CASSLTSGAWEQYF.

The table lists this clonotype with a few counts. The V gene is TRBV6-5, the J gene TRBJ2-5; D remains ambiguous. CDR3 length equals 14 residues. Trimming shortened V by 2 bases and J by 5 bases, and 12 bases separated the two germline ends. Germline loops: CDR1 MNHEY, CDR2 SVGAGI. The CDR3 nucleotides are TGTGCCAGCAGTTACGAACGGCCCGGGGAGACCCAGTACTTC. Protein sequence: CASSYERPGETQYF.

This clonotype was seen only a few times. The rearrangement links TRBV4-2 to TRBJ2-7; 10 nucleotides agree with TRBD1. The junction had 6 bases not matched to a gene; V was cut back by 4 bases and J by 6 bases. From germline, CDR1 is LGHNA and CDR2 YNFKEQ. CDR3 length equals 14 residues. In nucleotides, the CDR3 is TGTGCCAGCAGCCGACCGGGACAGGGGAGCGAGCAGTACTTC. It yields the protein CASSRPGQGSEQYF.

This clonotype was seen more than once but under ten times. This rearrangement joins TRBV12-3 or TRBV12-4 to TRBJ2-7, with D unresolved. Trimming cost V 6 bases and J 7 bases, with 13 bases left between them. The CDR3 is 12 amino acids. Written as DNA, the CDR3 is TGTGCCAGCAGCCCCCACCTTTGGGAGCAGTACTTC. It encodes CASSPHLWEQYF.

This chain's CDR3 is CASSYRLGPSTDTQYF. The CDR3 nucleotides are TGTGCCAGCAGTTACCGCCTGGGACCAAGCACAGATACGCAGTATTTT. The V and J genes are TRBV2 and TRBJ2-3; tentatively, D is TRBD1 or TRBD2 (5 bases each). This CDR3 has 16 amino acids. The V gene lost 5 bases and the J gene lost 0 bases, with 15 bases spanning the gap. Germline CDR1 and CDR2: SNHLY and FYNNEI.

This chain uses TRBV12-3 or TRBV12-4 with TRBJ2-7, with 11 bases matching TRBD2. V was clipped by 5 bases and J by 1 base; unmatched bases: 7. This CDR3 is built from 16 residues. CDR3 amino acids: CASSPRLAGQSYEQYF. Written as DNA, the CDR3 is TGTGCCAGCAGTCCCAGACTAGCGGGACAGTCCTACGAGCAGTACTTC.

The chain couples TRBV12-3 or TRBV12-4 to TRBJ2-5; no clear D gene. This CDR3 spans 13 amino acids. V lost 8 bases, J lost 4 bases, and 14 bases lay in between. The CDR3 nucleotides are TGTGCCAGCCGACTCCTGGTGGGAGAGACCCAGTACTTC. Protein product: CASRLLVGETQYF.

The V call is TRBV9, the J call TRBJ2-7, with 9 bases matching TRBD2. From germline, CDR1 is SGDLS and CDR2 YYNGEE. CDR3 size: 16 residues. V shed 0 bases, J shed 13 bases, and the junction held 17 bases outside the gene matches. This CDR3 reads CASSVGVAGDGANIYF. In nucleotides, the CDR3 is TGTGCCAGCAGCGTAGGAGTAGCGGGGGACGGAGCTAACATATACTTC.

This clonotype was found a few times. The chain links TRBV20-1 to TRBJ1-5, with D perhaps TRBD1 (5 bases). This CDR3 region has 14 residues. Germline V gene data show CDR1 as DFQATT and CDR2 as SNEGSKA (reference sequence). With 0 bases removed from V and 6 bases from J, the gap between germline ends came to 12 bases. The CDR3 bases are TGCAGTGCTAGAGACAGGGACGGACGTCAGCCCCAGCATTTT. Its protein is CSARDRDGRQPQHF.

DNA of the CDR3: TGTGCCAGCAGCGCGAGGACAGGGGGGTTTAGCGATGAGCAGTTCTTC. This sequence encodes CASSARTGGFSDEQFF. The V gene is TRBV9, the J gene TRBJ2-1, with 10 bases lining up with TRBD1. The CDR3 length is 16 residues. Germline values: CDR1 SGDLS, CDR2 YYNGEE. V was pared by 3 bases and J by 8 bases, with 11 bases of the junction left unmatched.

The chain joins TRBV12-3 or TRBV12-4 to TRBJ2-1; no reliable D call. The CDR3 spans 15 residues. The ends were cut back, 3 bases at V and 7 bases at J, with 16 bases in the middle. DNA of the CDR3: TGTGCCAGCAGTTTTCGGGCTACCCTCGGGAATGAGCAGTTCTTC. Encoded protein: CASSFRATLGNEQFF.

This clonotype was seen a handful of times. The V and J genes are TRBV10-3 and TRBJ2-3; 10 nucleotides agree with TRBD2. The CDR3 loop spans 14 amino acids. From germline, CDR1 is ENHRY and CDR2 SYGVKD. Trimming cost V 10 bases and J 6 bases; bases outside gene matches: 10. The CDR3 bases are TGTGCCACTGGGACTAGCGATAGGGGGGATACGCAGTATTTT. Protein: CATGTSDRGDTQYF.

The genes are TRBV6-5 and TRBJ2-7; 7 nucleotides align to TRBD1. CDR1 and CDR2 (germline): MNHEY, SVGAGI. The V segment lost 0 bases and the J segment 2 bases; nucleotides outside the gene matches: 4. The CDR3 runs 15 residues. CDR3 nucleotides: TGTGCCAGCAGTTACTCCCGACAGGGTACCTACGAGCAGTACTTC. Protein product: CASSYSRQGTYEQYF.

There are a few counts of this clonotype. The V and J genes are TRBV30 and TRBJ2-1; 10 bases match TRBD2. Germline V CDR1 and CDR2: GTSNPN, SVGIG (reference sequence). The CDR3 is made up of 14 amino acids. With 1 base clipped from V and 4 bases from J, the junction kept 1 base outside the gene matches. The CDR3: CAWSGSGRYNEQFF. CDR3 bases: TGTGCCTGGAGTGGTAGCGGGAGGTACAATGAGCAGTTCTTC.

This clonotype has just a few counts. One end of the junction fails to match germline, which may point to a read error. This chain uses TRBV10-1 with TRBJ2-7; TRBD2 agrees at 13 bases. This CDR3 region has 13 residues. Germline values: CDR1 WNHNN, CDR2 SYGVQD (reference sequence). CDR3 in amino acids: CASSGTSGSVVNF. The CDR3 nucleotides are TGCGCCAGCAGTGGGACTAGCGGGAGCGTCGTGAACTTC.

The chain couples TRBV7-2 to TRBJ2-7; 13 bases are a match to TRBD2. Trimming removed 5 bases from V and 4 bases from J; junction bases left unmatched: 11. Germline V gives CDR1 SGHTA, CDR2 FQGNSA. The CDR3 has 17 amino acids. The CDR3 DNA reads TGTGCCAGCAGCATCGGGGGACTAGCGGGAAAGGGTTACGAGCAGTACTTC. This gives the protein CASSIGGLAGKGYEQYF.

The chain uses TRBV7-2 and TRBJ1-5, with TRBD1 as a possible D gene (6 bases). The germline V and J ends were trimmed by 5 bases and 6 bases, with 11 bases remaining between them. The CDR3 has 13 residues. Germline V gene data show CDR1 as SGHTA and CDR2 as FQGNSA. CDR3 nucleotide sequence: TGTGCCAGCAGCACCCTGGACAGTCAGCCCCAGCATTTT. It translates to CASSTLDSQPQHF.

This clonotype was counted between two and nine times. This CDR3 reads CASSSSGFDEQFF. CDR3 sequence (DNA): TGTGCCAGCAGCTCCAGCGGTTTCGATGAGCAGTTCTTC. The chain has TRBV7-2 and TRBJ2-1; tentatively, D is TRBD2 (5 bases). The CDR3 totals 13 residues. Trimming left V 4 bases short and J 8 bases short, with 12 bases between. The germline gives CDR1 SGHTA, CDR2 FQGNSA.

This clonotype was seen repeatedly, ten times or more. The chain combines TRBV3-2 with TRBJ2-5; TRBD2, the table's D call, was not compared with the DNA. TRBV3-2 is marked as a pseudogene. The CDR3 runs 20 residues. Written as DNA, the CDR3 is TGTGCCAGCAGACAAACCGGGACTAGCGGGAGGCGCCTACATCAAGAGACCCAGTACTTC. Translating gives CASRQTGTSGRRLHQETQYF.

The chain couples TRBV11-2 to TRBJ2-2; 9 bases agree with TRBD2. Germline lookup yields CDR1 SGHAT and CDR2 FQNNGV. V shed 4 bases and J 9 bases; nucleotides not matched to a gene: 12. The CDR3 spans 16 residues. Written as DNA, the CDR3 is TGTGCCAGCAGCTCCTCCCTGCTAGCGGGATCCAGGGAGCTGTTTTTT. Its protein product is CASSSSLLAGSRELFF.

The sample holds a few counts of this clonotype. CDR3 loop: CSVALGLAGVGEQFF. CDR3 sequence (DNA): TGCAGCGTTGCTCTCGGGCTAGCGGGAGTAGGGGAGCAGTTCTTC. V is TRBV29-1 and J is TRBJ2-1; 10 positions match TRBD2. The trim removed 4 bases at V and 10 bases at J, leaving 13 bases unmatched. The CDR3 runs to 15 residues. Germline lookup yields CDR1 SQVTM and CDR2 ANQGSEA.